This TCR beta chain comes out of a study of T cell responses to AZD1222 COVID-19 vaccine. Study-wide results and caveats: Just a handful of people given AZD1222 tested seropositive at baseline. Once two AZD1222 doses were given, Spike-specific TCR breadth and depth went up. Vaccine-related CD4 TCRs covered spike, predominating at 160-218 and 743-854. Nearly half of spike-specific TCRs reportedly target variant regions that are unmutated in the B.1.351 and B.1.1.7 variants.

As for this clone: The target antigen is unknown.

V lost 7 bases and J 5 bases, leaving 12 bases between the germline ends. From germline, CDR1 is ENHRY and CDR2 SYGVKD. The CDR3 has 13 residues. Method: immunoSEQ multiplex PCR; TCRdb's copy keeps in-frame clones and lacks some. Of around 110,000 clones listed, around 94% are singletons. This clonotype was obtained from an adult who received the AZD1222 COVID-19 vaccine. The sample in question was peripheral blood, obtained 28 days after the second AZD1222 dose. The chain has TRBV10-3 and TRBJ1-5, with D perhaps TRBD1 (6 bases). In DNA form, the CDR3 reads TGTGCCATCACGCCGAGGGGGGATCAGCCCCAGCATTTT. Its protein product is CAITPRGDQPQHF.